The sequence of this T cell receptor beta chain was determined in a study of cytomegalovirus exposure and HLA in healthy donors. 60 Vbeta and 13 Jbeta primers were used in PCR. Sequencing used immunoSEQ multiplex PCR; TCRdb keeps in-frame clones, though not all of them. This sample has 110,000 or so clones, with less than 80% found just once. Trimming removed 2 bases from V and 4 bases from J; junction bases left unmatched: 4. The germline CDR1 and CDR2 sequences are SGHVS and FQNEAQ. There are 14 residues in the CDR3. This clone has a handful of counts. The chain is built from TRBV7-8 and TRBJ1-1; 7 nucleotides align to TRBD1. This TCR was sampled from a woman aged 40 to 49 in good health and CMV-seropositive. Sequenced input: PBMCs. CDR3 nucleotides: TGTGCCAGCAGCTTATTGACAGGGAGCACTGAAGCTTTCTTT. Amino acids: CASSLLTGSTEAFF.